The entry that follows covers one TCR beta chain sequence. Its antigen is unidentified. An end of the junction does not agree with germline; a read error may underlie this. This entry is derived from a study of tumor and adjacent non-tumor tissue in lung cancer. The template was RNA from unsorted bulk tissue. TCRbeta libraries were built with three rounds of nested PCR, modified from ARM-PCR. TCRdb re-called the multiplex PCR reads through MiXCR, storing one row per CDR3 protein. Among about 110,000 distinct CDR3 sequences listed, over 75% were seen once. The CDR3 has 14 residues. Germline V CDR1 and CDR2: SGHTS, YDEGEE. Points from the study as a whole: Top 100 clones took a larger repertoire share in normal lung.

Material for sequencing was lung tumor tissue. This receptor was taken from a man between 65 and 85 years old with non-small cell lung cancer. This rearrangement joins TRBV5-8 to TRBJ2-3, with D possibly matching TRBD2 (6 bases). The CDR3 region is CASSKGTSGETQYF. Written as DNA, the CDR3 is TGCGCCAGCAGCAAAGGGACTTCGGGAGAAACGCAGTATTTT.